This record looks at one T cell receptor (beta chain) sequence and its context. The entry originates in a study of blood T cells in healthy people across ages. The use of a sample-barcoded 5' primer and a J-beta primer mix characterized a second PCR of roughly 6 to 11 cycles. A single record per CDR3 protein comes from TCRdb applying MiXCR to the 5' RACE reads. The profile shows under 2 million distinct CDR3 sequences, around 35% of them singletons. The clonotype originates from a woman aged 25 to 45 in good health. The sample taken for sequencing was blood.

This chain's CDR3 is CASSSTQGRYTF. In DNA form, the CDR3 reads TGTGCCAGCAGCTCAACGCAGGGTCGCTACACCTTC. The chain has TRBV7-9 and TRBJ1-2; the D gene is possibly TRBD1 (5 bases). Trimming stripped 4 bases from V and 9 bases from J, with 12 bases between. The CDR3 has 12 residues. The germline V gene has CDR1 SEHNR and CDR2 FQNEAQ (reference sequence).